This T cell receptor beta chain was found in a study of T cells after yellow fever vaccination. Across the whole study: Fractions low in cell number were prepared with SMART-Seq v4 Ultra Low Input.

The CDR3 contains 15 residues. With 3 bases removed from V and 2 bases from J, the gap between germline ends came to 13 bases. CDR1 is MNHEY, CDR2 SMNVEV, per germline (reference sequence). One entry per CDR3 protein, called by TCRdb with MiXCR from the 5' RACE reads. The repertoire includes 250,000 or so distinct CDR3 sequences, roughly 3.7% of them detected once, and around 20% sits in the top ten. Study results and limitations: At 95% to 97% for CD4 and over 80% for CD8, most primary-vaccination clones showed up again after the booster. Researchers noted that a small share of clonotypes showed up in both CD4 and CD8 compartments.

In this sample, this clonotype turned up many times. Its antigen remains unknown. The sample was PBMCs, taken 15 days after the yellow fever booster vaccination. The sequence was obtained from a man between 18 and 35 years old who received the YFV17D yellow fever vaccine. This chain joins TRBV27 and TRBJ1-2; possible D gene TRBD1, 5 bases. This chain's CDR3 is CASSFRQGGNYGYTF. The CDR3 DNA follows: TGTGCCAGCAGTTTTAGGCAGGGAGGGAACTATGGCTACACCTTC.